This T cell receptor beta chain came from a study of long-term antiretroviral therapy in people with HIV. Findings of the study overall: ART preceded a rise in diversity that nonetheless stayed lower than in transplant donor controls. ART adherence, viral resistance and therapy changes went undocumented. Specimen acquisition occurred between 2004 and 2017, potentially under older ART regimens.

CDR1 is MGHDK, CDR2 SYGVNS, per germline. V was cut by 3 bases and J by 13 bases, with 15 bases left in between. The CDR3 is made up of 12 amino acids. It was version v3.0 of the immunoSEQ assay that was run at survey level. Some clones are missing from TCRdb's copy, which holds only in-frame ones; the method was immunoSEQ multiplex PCR. The sample has about 40,000 clones, more than 80% seen once. A word on this clone: What it binds is not known.

The V call is TRBV25-1, the J call TRBJ2-5; D may match TRBD1 or TRBD2 (5 bases each). This material consisted of unsorted PBMCs, taken 3.1 years after starting antiretroviral therapy. The origin of this receptor is a woman in her fifties or sixties with HIV. The CDR3 nucleotides are TGTGCCAGCAGTGACCCGGGACCCCAGTGGTACTTC. Its protein product is CASSDPGPQWYF. The entire variable domain, with the rest obtained from reference TRBV25-1 and TRBJ2-5, is as follows: EADIYQTPRYLVIGTGKKITLECSQTMGHDKMYWYQQDPGMELHLIHYSYGVNSTEKGDLSSESTVSRIRTEHFPLTLESARPSHTSQYLCASSDPGPQWYFGPGTRLLVL.